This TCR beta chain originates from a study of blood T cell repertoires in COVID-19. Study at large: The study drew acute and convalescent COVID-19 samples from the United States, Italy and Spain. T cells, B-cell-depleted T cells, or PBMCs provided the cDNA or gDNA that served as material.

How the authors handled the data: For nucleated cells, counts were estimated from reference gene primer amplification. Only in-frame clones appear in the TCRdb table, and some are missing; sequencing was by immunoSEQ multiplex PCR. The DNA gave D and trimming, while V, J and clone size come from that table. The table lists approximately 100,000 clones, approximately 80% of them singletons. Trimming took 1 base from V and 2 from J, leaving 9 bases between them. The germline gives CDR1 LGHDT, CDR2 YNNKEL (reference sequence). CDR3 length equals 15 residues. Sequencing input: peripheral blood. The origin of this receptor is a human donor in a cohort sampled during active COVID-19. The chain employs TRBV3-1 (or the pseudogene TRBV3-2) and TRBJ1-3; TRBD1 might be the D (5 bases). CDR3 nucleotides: TGTGCCAGCAGCCAAGGTACAGGAACTGGAAACACCATATATTTT. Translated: CASSQGTGTGNTIYF.